These 17 T cell receptor beta chains were sequenced from one sample in a study of cytomegalovirus exposure and HLA in healthy donors. PCR involved 60 Vbeta and 13 Jbeta primers. Clones were sequenced by immunoSEQ multiplex PCR, and TCRdb holds only the in-frame ones, with some missing. This table has fewer than 140,000 clones, 75% appearing once. Input material: PBMCs. Receptors were obtained from a male donor in good health and CMV-seropositive.

The genes are TRBV5-1 and TRBJ2-1; 9 bases agree with TRBD1. The germline gives CDR1 SGHRS, CDR2 YFSETQ. The CDR3 loop spans 14 amino acids. The trim removed 6 bases at V and 8 bases at J, leaving 9 bases unmatched. In nucleotides, the CDR3 is TGCGCCAGCACCCCGGGACAGGGTGGCGATGAGCAGTTCTTC. It codes for CASTPGQGGDEQFF.

The CDR3 protein is CASIGTGINYGYTF. The CDR3 DNA is TGTGCCAGCATTGGGACAGGGATTAACTATGGCTACACCTTC. The V call is TRBV25-1, the J call TRBJ1-2, with 9 bases that match TRBD1. The CDR3 runs 14 residues. With V trimmed by 7 bases and J by 1 base, 4 bases remained unmatched. Germline lookup yields CDR1 MGHDK and CDR2 SYGVNS.

The V gene is TRBV5-1, the J gene TRBJ2-7; D possibly corresponds to TRBD1 (5 bases). V was shortened by 4 bases and J by 2 bases, with 13 bases between the two germline ends. This CDR3 has 14 residues. Germline V CDR1 and CDR2: SGHRS, YFSETQ. The CDR3 sequence is CASSPGPGPYEQYF. In DNA form, the CDR3 reads TGCGCCAGCAGCCCAGGGCCTGGACCCTACGAGCAGTACTTC. Variable domain in full (rest from reference TRBV5-1 and TRBJ2-7): KAGVTQTPRYLIKTRGQQVTLSCSPISGHRSVSWYQQTPGQGLQFLFEYFSETQRNKGNFPGRFSGRQFSNSRSEMNVSTLELGDSALYLCASSPGPGPYEQYFGPGTRLTVT.

The V and J genes are TRBV7-3 and TRBJ2-1; D is perhaps TRBD1 (5 bases). V lost 5 bases, J lost 9 bases, and 23 bases lay in between. CDR1 and CDR2 (germline): SGHTA, FQGTGA. CDR3 size: 16 residues. The CDR3: CASSPTQGWSSGEQFF. DNA for the CDR3: TGTGCCAGCAGCCCAACGCAGGGATGGTCATCCGGTGAGCAGTTCTTC.

The genes are TRBV18 and TRBJ1-5; 8 bases are shared with TRBD1. Germline values: CDR1 KGHSH, CDR2 LQKENI. The CDR3 is 15 residues long. V lost 3 bases to trimming and J lost 6 bases; unmatched junction nucleotides: 7. CDR3 loop: CASSPDRAGIQPQHF. For the CDR3, the DNA is TGTGCCAGCTCACCGGACAGGGCCGGAATTCAGCCCCAGCATTTT.

The CDR3 DNA follows: TGTGCCAGCACTAAGCCAAACACAGATACGCAGTATTTT. Its translation is CASTKPNTDTQYF. The rearrangement joins TRBV6-5 to TRBJ2-3, with no clear D. CDR1 is MNHEY, CDR2 SVGAGI, per germline. Trimming shortened V by 7 bases and J by 2 bases, and 10 bases separated the two germline ends. The CDR3 spans 13 residues.

V is TRBV29-1 and J is TRBJ2-7, with 9 nucleotides matching TRBD1. CDR1 and CDR2 (germline): SQVTM, ANQGSEA. The CDR3 runs 13 residues. J lost 9 bases, V lost 6 bases, and 12 bases had no gene match. The CDR3 region has the DNA TGCAGCGTAAGGAGACAGGGGGGGCCGGGGCAGTACTTC. Translated, it gives CSVRRQGGPGQYF.

The J gene is TRBJ1-4, the V gene TRBV5-6; perhaps TRBD1 as D (6 bases). Trimming cost V 0 bases and J 7 bases, with 19 bases left between them. Germline V gives CDR1 SGHDT, CDR2 YYEEEE. The CDR3 is 17 amino acids. This CDR3 is CASSLGIRTVPSEKLFF. As DNA, the CDR3 is TGTGCCAGCAGCTTGGGAATCCGGACAGTGCCCAGTGAAAAACTGTTTTTT.

The chain couples TRBV6-1 to TRBJ1-1; weak D call: TRBD1 (6 bases). The germline V and J ends were trimmed by 2 bases and 12 bases, with 19 bases remaining between them. CDR3 size: 14 residues. CDR1 and CDR2 (germline): MNHNS, SASEGT. CDR3 sequence (DNA): TGTGCCAGCAGTGAAACCCGGACAGTCAGTAGGTCTTTCTTT. It codes for CASSETRTVSRSFF.

The chain is built from TRBV18 and TRBJ1-1, with D possibly matching TRBD1 (5 bases). Trimming took 3 bases from V and 8 from J, leaving 7 bases between them. CDR1 KGHSH and CDR2 LQKENI come from the germline V gene. The length of the CDR3 is 11 residues. CDR3 DNA sequence: TGTGCCAGCTCACCGTCAGGGGAAGCTTTCTTT. Translating it yields CASSPSGEAFF.

The genes are TRBV5-4 and TRBJ2-6; maybe TRBD2 (6 bases). Trimming took 0 bases from V and 2 from J, leaving 18 bases between them. The CDR3 loop spans 19 amino acids. Germline V lookup: CDR1 SGHNT, CDR2 YYREEE (reference sequence). The CDR3 region is CASSLAVLGGRAGANVLTF. DNA for the CDR3: TGTGCCAGCAGCTTGGCCGTACTGGGGGGAAGGGCTGGGGCCAACGTCCTGACTTTC. The full variable domain, with the rest looked up from reference TRBV5-4 and TRBJ2-6, is ETGVTQSPTHLIKTRGQQVTLRCSSQSGHNTVSWYQQALGQGPQFIFQYYREEENGRGNFPPRFSGLQFPNYSSELNVNALELDDSALYLCASSLAVLGGRAGANVLTFGAGSRLTVL.

The rearrangement uses TRBV4-2 and TRBJ2-1; 10 nucleotides match TRBD2. The V gene's germline CDR1 is LGHNA and CDR2 YNFKEQ. V shed 3 bases, J shed 7 bases, and the junction held 6 bases outside the gene matches. CDR3 length equals 15 residues. The DNA for the CDR3 is TGTGCCAGCAGCCAGACTAGCGGGTTTCTGAATGAGCAGTTCTTC. Its protein product is CASSQTSGFLNEQFF.

Here the CDR3 DNA reads TGTGCCAGCAGTTGGACTATTTACAATGAGCAGTTCTTC. Amino acid sequence: CASSWTIYNEQFF. J is TRBJ2-1 and V is TRBV6-4, with a possible D match to TRBD2 (6 bases). From germline, CDR1 is MRHNA and CDR2 SNTAGT. There are 13 residues in the CDR3. V was pared by 5 bases and J by 4 bases, with 9 bases between.

This clone was observed once. The chain is built from TRBV7-8 and TRBJ1-6; no clear D gene. V dropped 7 bases and J dropped 8 bases, with 18 bases sitting between them. CDR1 SGHVS and CDR2 FQNEAQ come from the germline V gene. This CDR3 spans 15 amino acids. The CDR3 DNA reads TGTGCCAGCACCCAACGGGAGGGTGAGGATTCACCCCTCCACTTT. This translates into CASTQREGEDSPLHF.

This clone was found once. The chain combines TRBV27 with TRBJ2-7; 10 nucleotides align to TRBD1. Germline V gives CDR1 MNHEY, CDR2 SMNVEV (reference sequence). The CDR3 totals 15 residues. Trimming took 4 bases from V and 7 from J; bases not matched to a gene: 10. This chain's CDR3 is CASSSTGQGPWEQYF. The DNA of the CDR3 is TGTGCCAGCAGTTCCACGGGACAGGGGCCATGGGAGCAGTACTTC.

V and J are TRBV2 and TRBJ1-4; D unclear. The germline V gene encodes CDR1 SNHLY and CDR2 FYNNEI. The CDR3 consists of 10 residues. The V and J ends lost 6 bases and 8 bases respectively, with 4 bases between them. The CDR3 sequence is CASREEKLFF. For the CDR3, the DNA is TGTGCCAGCAGGGAGGAAAAACTGTTTTTT.

V and J are TRBV10-3 and TRBJ2-1; D might be TRBD2 (6 bases). The germline V gene has CDR1 ENHRY and CDR2 SYGVKD. V was clipped by 6 bases and J by 6 bases, with 15 bases between them. This CDR3 is built from 14 residues. The CDR3 loop is CAIRTRDWANEQFF. CDR3 nucleotide sequence: TGTGCCATCAGGACCCGGGACTGGGCCAATGAGCAGTTCTTC.